These 19 T cell receptor beta chains originate from one sample sequenced in a study of shared clonotypes between healthy human individuals. TCRdb's table, derived via immunoSEQ multiplex PCR, lists solely in-frame clones and lacks some. The repertoire consists of under 1,100,000 clones, with around 76% occurring once and the leading ten covering 1.4% to 1.5%. The sequencing sample was made of memory CD4+ T cells sorted from blood. Subset specified: CD45RA-negative fraction. These receptors were taken from a man aged 18 to 30 in good health.

This clone was seen just once. The sample holds other DNA sequences that translate to the same CDR3. This rearrangement joins TRBV19 to TRBJ2-5, with D unclear. V dropped 3 bases and J dropped 5 bases, with 4 bases sitting between them. Germline V lookup: CDR1 LNHDA, CDR2 SQIVND (reference sequence). The length of the CDR3 is 11 residues. CDR3 residues: CASSISETQYF. The CDR3 DNA is TGTGCCAGTAGTATCTCGGAGACCCAGTACTTC.

Note on this clone: Other DNA sequences in this sample translate to the same CDR3. V gene TRBV10-3 combines with J gene TRBJ2-3; no firm D call. Per the germline V gene, CDR1 is ENHRY and CDR2 is SYGVKD. This CDR3 has 12 amino acids. The V gene lost 5 bases and the J gene lost 1 base, with 4 bases spanning the gap. The CDR3 nucleotides read TGTGCCATCAGTCCCGGCACAGATACGCAGTATTTT. Its protein is CAISPGTDTQYF.

The V and J genes are TRBV19 and TRBJ1-1; D gene unclear. CDR1 and CDR2 (germline): LNHDA, SQIVND (reference sequence). The CDR3 loop spans 15 amino acids. V was shortened by 5 bases and J by 4 bases, with 17 bases between the two germline ends. The CDR3 nucleotides are TGTGCCAGTAGTCTGTCGGGCCCCCTGGGCACTGAAGCTTTCTTT. Amino acid sequence: CASSLSGPLGTEAFF.

This sequence joins TRBV5-1 and TRBJ1-1, with a tentative D call TRBD1 (6 bases). The germline V gene encodes CDR1 SGHRS and CDR2 YFSETQ. V was pared by 4 bases and J by 4 bases, with 14 bases between. The CDR3 extends over 14 amino acids. The CDR3 nucleotides are TGCGCCAGCAGCACCCTACAGGGCGGCACTGAAGCTTTCTTT. Translating it yields CASSTLQGGTEAFF. Drawing the rest from reference TRBV5-1 and TRBJ1-1, the complete variable domain is KAGVTQTPRYLIKTRGQQVTLSCSPISGHRSVSWYQQTPGQGLQFLFEYFSETQRNKGNFPGRFSGRQFSNSRSEMNVSTLELGDSALYLCASSTLQGGTEAFFGQGTRLTVV.

The chain recombines TRBV7-2 with TRBJ2-7, with a tentative D call TRBD2 (6 bases). Germline V lookup: CDR1 SGHTA, CDR2 FQGNSA. CDR3 length: 15 amino acids. Trimming took 1 base from V and 6 from J, leaving 16 bases between them. The CDR3 sequence: CASSLGGGAPIEQYF. The CDR3 region has the DNA TGTGCCAGCAGCTTAGGTGGAGGGGCCCCCATCGAGCAGTACTTC. Filled out from reference TRBV7-2 and TRBJ2-7, the complete variable domain reads GAGVSQSPSNKVTEKGKDVELRCDPISGHTALYWYRQSLGQGLEFLIYFQGNSAPDKSGLPSDRFSAERTGGSVSTLTIQRTQQEDSAVYLCASSLGGGAPIEQYFGPGTRLTVT.

The V and J genes are TRBV5-1 and TRBJ1-5; TRBD1 aligns across 7 bases. Germline CDR1 SGHRS, CDR2 YFSETQ. The CDR3 spans 14 residues. V shed 4 bases and J 0 bases; nucleotides not matched to a gene: 1. CDR3 loop: CASSTGASNQPQHF. In nucleotides, the CDR3 is TGCGCCAGCAGCACAGGGGCTAGCAATCAGCCCCAGCATTTT. Supplemented by reference TRBV5-1 and TRBJ1-5, the full variable domain reads KAGVTQTPRYLIKTRGQQVTLSCSPISGHRSVSWYQQTPGQGLQFLFEYFSETQRNKGNFPGRFSGRQFSNSRSEMNVSTLELGDSALYLCASSTGASNQPQHFGDGTRLSIL.

V is TRBV16 and J is TRBJ1-2; the match to TRBD1 covers 7 bases. J lost 3 bases, V lost 0 bases, and 1 base had no gene match. CDR1 and CDR2 from the germline V gene are KGHSY and FQNENV. The CDR3 sequence is 14 residues long. The CDR3 region is CASSQSQGDYGYTF. The CDR3 DNA sequence: TGTGCCAGCAGCCAATCCCAGGGGGACTATGGCTACACCTTC.

The chain links TRBV11-2 to TRBJ2-2; D is ambiguous. The CDR3 covers 15 residues. The V end lost 0 bases, the J end lost 4 bases, and 9 bases lay between the germline ends. CDR1 SGHAT and CDR2 FQNNGV come from the germline V gene. CDR3 sequence: CASSLEGTGTGELFF. The CDR3 DNA reads TGTGCCAGCAGCTTAGAGGGAACGGGCACCGGGGAGCTGTTTTTT.

The chain combines TRBV6-5 with TRBJ2-2, with D possibly called TRBD1 or TRBD2 (5 bases each). V was shortened by 8 bases and J by 0 bases, with 13 bases between the two germline ends. The CDR3 runs 15 residues. CDR1 MNHEY and CDR2 SVGAGI come from the germline V gene. CDR3 coding DNA: TGTGCCAGCGGAATGGGACGATCGAACACCGGGGAGCTGTTTTTT. This sequence encodes CASGMGRSNTGELFF.

The V and J genes are TRBV19 and TRBJ2-7; the match to TRBD2 covers 14 bases. V was clipped by 4 bases and J by 7 bases; unmatched bases: 15. The CDR3 loop spans 18 amino acids. The V gene's germline CDR1 is LNHDA and CDR2 SQIVND (reference sequence). The CDR3, as DNA: TGTGCCAGTAGTACCACCCGGTGGACTAGCGGGAGGACAGTGGAGCAGTACTTC. This translates into CASSTTRWTSGRTVEQYF.

V and J are TRBV5-6 and TRBJ1-3; 10 nucleotides line up with TRBD1. The CDR3 is made up of 18 amino acids. Germline CDR1 is SGHDT and CDR2 is YYEEEE. Trimming removed 3 bases from V and 0 bases from J; junction bases left unmatched: 9. Written as DNA, the CDR3 is TGTGCCAGCAGCTCAATGACAGGGGGCTATTCCTCTGGAAACACCATATATTTT. Translated: CASSSMTGGYSSGNTIYF.

J is TRBJ2-1 and V is TRBV16, with D possibly matching TRBD2 (6 bases). Germline V CDR1 and CDR2: KGHSY, FQNENV. V dropped 4 bases and J dropped 10 bases, with 14 bases sitting between them. The CDR3 totals 13 residues. CDR3 amino acids: CASSPTRLGEQFF. The CDR3 DNA follows: TGTGCCAGCAGCCCGACTCGACTAGGCGAGCAGTTCTTC.

The chain carries TRBV18 and TRBJ2-5; 11 bases align to TRBD2. V lost 6 bases, J lost 5 bases, and 5 bases stayed unmatched. The CDR3 has 14 amino acids. The germline V gene has CDR1 KGHSH and CDR2 LQKENI. DNA of the CDR3: TGTGCCAGCTCTAGCGGGAGGGGTGACGAGACCCAGTACTTC. Encoded protein: CASSSGRGDETQYF.

The J gene is TRBJ1-2, the V gene TRBV20-1; no clear D gene. Germline V CDR1 and CDR2: DFQATT, SNEGSKA (reference sequence). This CDR3 is 11 amino acids long. V was cut by 5 bases and J by 3 bases, with 7 bases left in between. CDR3 in amino acids: CSALGDYGYTF. CDR3 nucleotides: TGCAGTGCTCTAGGAGACTATGGCTACACCTTC.

The chain carries TRBV19 and TRBJ2-2, with D perhaps TRBD2 (5 bases). Germline V CDR1 and CDR2: LNHDA, SQIVND (reference sequence). This CDR3 region has 16 residues. V lost 1 base and J 1 base, leaving 10 bases between the germline ends. The CDR3 DNA sequence: TGTGCCAGTAGTATAGGGGAGTTTTTGAACACCGGGGAGCTGTTTTTT. It specifies CASSIGEFLNTGELFF. Variable domain in full (rest from reference TRBV19 and TRBJ2-2): DGGITQSPKYLFRKEGQNVTLSCEQNLNHDAMYWYRQDPGQGLRLIYYSQIVNDFQKGDIAEGYSVSREKKESFPLTVTSAQKNPTAFYLCASSIGEFLNTGELFFGEGSRLTVL.

The chain employs TRBV9 and TRBJ1-6, with D hard to call. V was pared by 3 bases and J by 0 bases, with 10 bases between. Germline V CDR1 and CDR2: SGDLS, YYNGEE. The CDR3 totals 16 residues. The CDR3 here is CASSALESSYNSPLHF. In DNA form, the CDR3 reads TGTGCCAGCAGCGCCCTCGAAAGCTCCTATAATTCACCCCTCCACTTT.

The chain recombines TRBV6-5 with TRBJ2-1, with D perhaps TRBD1 or TRBD2 (5 bases each). The CDR3 length is 14 residues. Germline-derived CDR1 and CDR2 are MNHEY and SVGAGI. Deletions cut 6 bases from V and 6 bases from J, with 15 bases between. CDR3 residues: CASRGDGPSNEQFF. CDR3 nucleotide sequence: TGTGCCAGCAGGGGGGACGGACCCAGCAATGAGCAGTTCTTC.

The rearrangement uses TRBV6-1 and TRBJ2-1; perhaps TRBD2 as D (6 bases). Germline CDR1 and CDR2: MNHNS and SASEGT. Trimming pared 1 base from V and 7 bases from J, leaving 11 bases between. The CDR3 has 14 residues. CDR3: CASSEVAGTNEQFF. CDR3 sequence (DNA): TGTGCCAGCAGTGAAGTGGCGGGGACGAATGAGCAGTTCTTC.

The rearrangement links TRBV6-1 to TRBJ1-5, with D perhaps TRBD1 (5 bases). Looked up from germline, CDR1 is MNHNS and CDR2 is SASEGT. There are 18 residues in the CDR3. V was shortened by 3 bases and J by 3 bases, with 21 bases between the two germline ends. CDR3 nucleotides: TGTGCCAGCAGTGACCTTCCGGGACGCCGGAGAGACAATCAGCCCCAGCATTTT. It encodes CASSDLPGRRRDNQPQHF.